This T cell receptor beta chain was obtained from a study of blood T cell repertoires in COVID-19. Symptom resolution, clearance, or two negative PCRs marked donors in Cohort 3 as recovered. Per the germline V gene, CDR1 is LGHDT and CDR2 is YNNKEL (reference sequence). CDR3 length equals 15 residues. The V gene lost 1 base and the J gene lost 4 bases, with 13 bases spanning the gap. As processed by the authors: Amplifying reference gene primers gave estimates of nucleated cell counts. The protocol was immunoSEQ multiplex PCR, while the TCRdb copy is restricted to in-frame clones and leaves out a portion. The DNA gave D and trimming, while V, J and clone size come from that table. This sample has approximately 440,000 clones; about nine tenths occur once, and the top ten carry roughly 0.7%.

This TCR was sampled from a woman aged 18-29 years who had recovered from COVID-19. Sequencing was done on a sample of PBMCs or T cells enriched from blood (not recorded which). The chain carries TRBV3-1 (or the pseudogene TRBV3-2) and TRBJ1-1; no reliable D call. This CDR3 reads CASSQAPSPRTEAFF. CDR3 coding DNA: TGTGCCAGCAGCCAAGCCCCCTCGCCGCGCACTGAAGCTTTCTTT.